One and the same sample provided the 17 T cell receptor beta chains below, sequenced in a study of T cells after yellow fever vaccination. TCRdb ran MiXCR on the 5' RACE reads and lists one entry per CDR3 protein. The repertoire has some 73,000 distinct CDR3 sequences, 7.5% to 9% of them found once; the top ten carry about 40%. Specimen: CD8+ T cells sorted from PBMCs, collected on the day of the yellow fever booster vaccination. The receptors were gathered from a man aged 25-45 years who received the YFV17D yellow fever vaccine.

This clonotype was counted between two and nine times. The chain combines TRBV4-2 with TRBJ2-4; D is uncertain. V lost 1 base and J 0 bases, leaving 10 bases between the germline ends. CDR1 LGHNA and CDR2 YNFKEQ come from the germline V gene. The CDR3 contains 16 residues. The CDR3 protein is CASSQADTVAKNIQYF. Here the CDR3 DNA reads TGTGCCAGCAGCCAAGCTGATACTGTAGCCAAAAACATTCAGTACTTC.

This clonotype was observed a few times. The gene calls are TRBV30 and TRBJ2-7, with D unresolved. CDR1 GTSNPN and CDR2 SVGIG come from the germline V gene (reference sequence). This CDR3 has 12 amino acids. Trimming shortened V by 3 bases and J by 7 bases, and 13 bases separated the two germline ends. CDR3 nucleotides: TGTGCCTGGAGCCCTTACTCGAGGGAGCAGTACTTC. Protein sequence: CAWSPYSREQYF.

There are a few counts of this clonotype. The V gene is TRBV5-5, the J gene TRBJ2-2, with D tentatively TRBD1 (6 bases). Trimming shortened V by 4 bases and J by 2 bases, and 12 bases separated the two germline ends. The CDR3 consists of 15 residues. From germline, CDR1 is SGHKS and CDR2 YYEKEE (reference sequence). The CDR3 region is CASSPGTTNTGELFF. CDR3 nucleotides: TGTGCCAGCAGCCCCGGGACAACCAACACCGGGGAGCTGTTTTTT.

This clonotype was counted between two and nine times. The chain employs TRBV6-5 and TRBJ2-7, with TRBD1 identical over 9 bases. This CDR3 region has 16 residues. Germline V lookup: CDR1 MNHEY, CDR2 SVGAGI. V shed 2 bases and J 3 bases; nucleotides not matched to a gene: 8. CDR3 sequence (DNA): TGTGCCAGCAGTTACCGCGGGACAGGGCCTATCTACGAGCAGTACTTC. Its protein product is CASSYRGTGPIYEQYF.

The table lists this clonotype with many counts. This chain uses TRBV7-2 with TRBJ2-2, with a possible D match to TRBD1 (6 bases). V lost 1 base and J 2 bases, leaving 11 bases between the germline ends. CDR3 length: 16 amino acids. Looked up from germline, CDR1 is SGHTA and CDR2 is FQGNSA. For the CDR3, the DNA is TGTGCCAGCAGCTTAGTAGGGGGATACAACACCGGGGAGCTGTTTTTT. It encodes CASSLVGGYNTGELFF.

The rearrangement links TRBV7-8 to TRBJ2-1; D might be TRBD2 (6 bases). Germline V gives CDR1 SGHVS, CDR2 FQNEAQ. The CDR3 extends over 14 amino acids. V was clipped by 0 bases and J by 7 bases, with 10 bases between them. The CDR3 DNA reads TGTGCCAGCAGCTTAGCAGCGGGTCGGAATGAGCAGTTCTTC. As protein: CASSLAAGRNEQFF.

This clonotype was counted only a few times. The J gene is TRBJ2-7, the V gene TRBV28; the D is unclear. There are 11 residues in the CDR3. Trimming removed 6 bases from V and 5 bases from J, with 8 bases in between. CDR1 is MDHEN and CDR2 is SYDVKM in the germline V gene. The DNA of the CDR3 is TGTGCCAGCAGAGAACGGAACGAGCAGTACTTC. It yields the protein CASRERNEQYF.

Ten or more counts support this clonotype. The gene calls are TRBV5-1 and TRBJ2-5; 7 bases fit TRBD2. Germline V lookup: CDR1 SGHRS, CDR2 YFSETQ. CDR3 size: 14 residues. The V segment lost 0 bases and the J segment 1 base; nucleotides outside the gene matches: 0. CDR3: CASSLGGGQETQYF. The CDR3 DNA reads as TGCGCCAGCAGCTTGGGGGGGGGCCAAGAGACCCAGTACTTC.

This clonotype showed up just a few times. The chain couples TRBV4-3 to TRBJ2-7; 8 nucleotides line up with TRBD2. V was clipped by 0 bases and J by 3 bases; unmatched bases: 4. Germline V gene sequence: CDR1 LGHNA, CDR2 YSLEER. This CDR3 region has 15 residues. The CDR3 protein is CASSQDPSGYYEQYF. DNA of the CDR3: TGCGCCAGCAGCCAAGACCCTAGCGGGTACTACGAGCAGTACTTC.

This clonotype was detected a few times. The chain uses TRBV7-9 and TRBJ2-7; D gene ambiguous. Germline V gene lookup returns CDR1 SEHNR and CDR2 FQNEAQ (reference sequence). The CDR3 length is 15 residues. The V and J ends lost 1 base and 10 bases respectively, with 20 bases between them. CDR3 nucleotides: TGTGCCAGCAGCTTAGGGACCGGCTCCCTGGTAGAACAGTACTTC. The encoded protein is CASSLGTGSLVEQYF.

This clonotype has at least ten counts. The chain joins TRBV12-3 or TRBV12-4 to TRBJ2-1; D is unclear. The CDR3 extends over 13 amino acids. V lost 5 bases to trimming and J lost 0 bases, with 5 bases between them. DNA of the CDR3: TGTGCCAGCAGTCGAACCTCCTACAATGAGCAGTTCTTC. Amino acid sequence: CASSRTSYNEQFF.

The chain recombines TRBV11-2 with TRBJ2-5; no definite D call. CDR3 length: 13 residues. The V gene's germline CDR1 is SGHAT and CDR2 FQNNGV. V dropped 5 bases and J dropped 9 bases, with 16 bases sitting between them. CDR3 region: CASSHHQAVAQYF. The CDR3 DNA is TGTGCCAGCAGCCATCACCAGGCCGTGGCCCAGTACTTC.

This clonotype was seen more than once but under ten times. The chain combines TRBV18 with TRBJ2-1; 8 positions agree with TRBD2. The CDR3 loop spans 15 amino acids. Germline-derived CDR1 and CDR2 are KGHSH and LQKENI. V shed 1 base and J 5 bases; nucleotides not matched to a gene: 4. The CDR3 nucleotides read TGTGCCAGCTCACCACGCCAGCGGGAGAACAATGAGCAGTTCTTC. This codes for CASSPRQRENNEQFF.

This clonotype has at least ten counts. The V call is TRBV23-1, the J call TRBJ2-7; D gene uncertain. TRBV23-1 is classed as an ORF, of uncertain function. This CDR3 region has 15 residues. V was cut by 2 bases and J by 2 bases, with 13 bases left in between. The CDR3 bases are TGCGCCAGCAGTCAACGGCAGGCTTCGGCCTACGAGCAGTACTTC. It specifies CASSQRQASAYEQYF.

The rearrangement uses TRBV28 and TRBJ1-2; no firm D call. V lost 8 bases, J lost 7 bases, and 8 bases lay in between. The CDR3 loop spans 10 amino acids. Germline CDR1 MDHEN, CDR2 SYDVKM. The CDR3 nucleotides read TGTGCCAGCCAGAAGGGTGGCTACACCTTC. Its translation: CASQKGGYTF.

V is TRBV20-1 and J is TRBJ2-1, with TRBD2 as a possible D gene (6 bases). Germline CDR1 DFQATT, CDR2 SNEGSKA (reference sequence). V dropped 3 bases and J dropped 8 bases, with 23 bases sitting between them. The CDR3 runs 16 residues. Here the CDR3 DNA reads TGCAGTGCTAGTCTGTCGTGGGACTTCTCACTGCATGAGCAGTTCTTC. It yields the protein CSASLSWDFSLHEQFF.

The J gene is TRBJ1-2, the V gene TRBV19; a possible D gene is TRBD1 (6 bases). The CDR3 is 19 amino acids. Between the trimmed V and J ends, which lost 4 bases and 4 bases, there was a span of 28 bases. Germline assignment: CDR1 LNHDA and CDR2 SQIVND (reference sequence). DNA of the CDR3: TGTGCCAGTAGTAGTCCAATACCTCCTACAGGGCTGGAGTTCTATGGCTACACCTTC. It encodes CASSSPIPPTGLEFYGYTF. Full variable domain (outside the CDR3, taken from reference TRBV19 and TRBJ1-2): DGGITQSPKYLFRKEGQNVTLSCEQNLNHDAMYWYRQDPGQGLRLIYYSQIVNDFQKGDIAEGYSVSREKKESFPLTVTSAQKNPTAFYLCASSSPIPPTGLEFYGYTFGSGTRLTVV.